The present TCR beta chain was sequenced within a study of T cell responses to AZD1222 COVID-19 vaccine. Overall study results and limits: White British donors predominated, females outnumbered males, and clonal diversity was possibly underestimated.

A remark on this clone: No antigen is known for it.

Profiling relied on immunoSEQ multiplex PCR, and the TCRdb table lists in-frame clones only, not all of them. The table lists around 170,000 clones, 80% to 95% of them singletons. V was shortened by 2 bases and J by 0 bases, with 8 bases between the two germline ends. Germline lookup yields CDR1 MDHEN and CDR2 SYDVKM. The CDR3 spans 16 residues. The chain uses TRBV28 and TRBJ1-6; a weak D match, TRBD1 (6 bases). The material sequenced was peripheral blood, taken on day 0 of AZD1222 vaccination. The clonotype was recovered from an adult in good health. The chain's CDR3 is CASSLGGSSYNSPLHF. The DNA of the CDR3 is TGTGCCAGCAGTTTAGGGGGCAGCTCCTATAATTCACCCCTCCACTTT. The whole variable domain, remainder taken from reference TRBV28 and TRBJ1-6, is DVKVTQSSRYLVKRTGEKVFLECVQDMDHENMFWYRQDPGLGLRLIYFSYDVKMKEKGDIPEGYSVSREKKERFSLILESASTNQTSMYLCASSLGGSSYNSPLHFGNGTRLTVT.